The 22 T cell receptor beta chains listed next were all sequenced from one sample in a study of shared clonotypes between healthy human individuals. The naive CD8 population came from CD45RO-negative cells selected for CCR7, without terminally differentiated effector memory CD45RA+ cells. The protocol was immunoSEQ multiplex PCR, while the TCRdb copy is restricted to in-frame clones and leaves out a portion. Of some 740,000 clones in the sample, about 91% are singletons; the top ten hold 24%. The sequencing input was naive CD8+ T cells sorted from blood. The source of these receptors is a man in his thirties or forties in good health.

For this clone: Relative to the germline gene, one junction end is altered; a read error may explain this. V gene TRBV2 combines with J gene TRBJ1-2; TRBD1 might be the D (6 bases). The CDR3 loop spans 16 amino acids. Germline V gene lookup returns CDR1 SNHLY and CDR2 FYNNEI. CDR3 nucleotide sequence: TGTGCCAGCAATGAAGGTTTCCAGGGGTCTAACTATGGCTACACCTTC. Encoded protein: CASNEGFQGSNYGYTF. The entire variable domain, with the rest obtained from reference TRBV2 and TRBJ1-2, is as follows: EPEVTQTPSHQVTQMGQEVILRCVPISNHLYFYWYRQILGQKVEFLVSFYNNEISEKSEIFDDQFSVERPDGSNFTLKIRSTKLEDSAMYFCASNEGFQGSNYGYTFGSGTRLTVV.

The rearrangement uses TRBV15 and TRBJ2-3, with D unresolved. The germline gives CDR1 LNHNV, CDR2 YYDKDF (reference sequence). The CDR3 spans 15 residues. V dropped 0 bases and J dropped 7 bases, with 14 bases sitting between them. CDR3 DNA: TGTGCCACCAGCAGAGATACCGCTAGTGGCCATACGCAGTATTTT. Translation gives CATSRDTASGHTQYF. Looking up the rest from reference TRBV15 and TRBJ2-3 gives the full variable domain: DAMVIQNPRYQVTQFGKPVTLSCSQTLNHNVMYWYQQKSSQAPKLLFHYYDKDFNNEADTPDNFQSRRPNTSFCFLDIRSPGLGDTAMYLCATSRDTASGHTQYFGPGTRLTVL.

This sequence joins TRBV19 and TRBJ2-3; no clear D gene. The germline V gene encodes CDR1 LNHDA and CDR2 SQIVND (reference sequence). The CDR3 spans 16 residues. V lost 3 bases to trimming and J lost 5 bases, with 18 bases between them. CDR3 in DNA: TGTGCCAGTAGTATTCTATCGGCAGGCGAAGAAGATACGCAGTATTTT. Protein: CASSILSAGEEDTQYF.

The CDR3 DNA reads TGCAGCGTTCGACAGGGGGCAAACAATGAGCAGTTCTTC. Translating gives CSVRQGANNEQFF. The rearrangement links TRBV29-1 to TRBJ2-1; 10 bases fit TRBD1. V was pared by 5 bases and J by 5 bases, with 3 bases of the junction left unmatched. The CDR3 is 13 amino acids. Germline assignment: CDR1 SQVTM and CDR2 ANQGSEA.

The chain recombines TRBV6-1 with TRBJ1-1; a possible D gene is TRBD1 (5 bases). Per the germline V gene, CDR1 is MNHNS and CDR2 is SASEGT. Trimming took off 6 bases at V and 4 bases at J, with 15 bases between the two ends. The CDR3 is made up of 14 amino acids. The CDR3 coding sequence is TGTGCCAGCAGCTACGAGGGGCACACCACTGAAGCTTTCTTT. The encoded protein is CASSYEGHTTEAFF.

CDR3 region: CSVEERGSGELFF. The CDR3 nucleotides read TGCAGCGTTGAAGAAAGAGGGTCCGGGGAGCTGTTTTTT. This chain uses TRBV29-1 with TRBJ2-2; tentatively, D is TRBD2 (5 bases). The germline V gene has CDR1 SQVTM and CDR2 ANQGSEA. The germline V and J ends were trimmed by 0 bases and 6 bases, with 8 bases remaining between them. The CDR3 runs 13 residues.

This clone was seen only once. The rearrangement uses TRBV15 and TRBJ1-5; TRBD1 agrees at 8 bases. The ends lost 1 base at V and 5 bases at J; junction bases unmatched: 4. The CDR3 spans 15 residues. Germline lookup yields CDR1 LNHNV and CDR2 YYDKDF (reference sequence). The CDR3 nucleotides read TGTGCCACCAGCAGAGCCGGACAGGGTCATCAGCCCCAGCATTTT. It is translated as CATSRAGQGHQPQHF.

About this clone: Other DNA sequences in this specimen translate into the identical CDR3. For the CDR3, the DNA is TGTGCCAGCAGCCCTCGGACGGAAGAGACCCAGTACTTC. Its translation: CASSPRTEETQYF. V usage is TRBV7-9 and J usage is TRBJ2-5; D not certain. V lost 5 bases and J lost 3, with 10 bases in between. The CDR3 sequence is 13 residues long. Germline-derived CDR1 and CDR2 are SEHNR and FQNEAQ (reference sequence).

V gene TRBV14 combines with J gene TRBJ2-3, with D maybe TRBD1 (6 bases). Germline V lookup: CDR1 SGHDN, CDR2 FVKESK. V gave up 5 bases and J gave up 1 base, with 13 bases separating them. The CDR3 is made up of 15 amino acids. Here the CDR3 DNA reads TGTGCCAGCAGCACCGGGACAACCCGCACAGATACGCAGTATTTT. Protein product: CASSTGTTRTDTQYF.

This CDR3 reads CASSQEGTGLGYGYTF. The CDR3 DNA follows: TGCGCCAGCAGCCAAGAGGGTACAGGGTTAGGCTATGGCTACACCTTC. The genes are TRBV4-1 and TRBJ1-2, with a weak D call TRBD1 (6 bases). The ends were cut back, 0 bases at V and 4 bases at J, with 15 bases in the middle. CDR3 size: 16 residues. Germline CDR1 is MGHRA and CDR2 is YSYEKL.

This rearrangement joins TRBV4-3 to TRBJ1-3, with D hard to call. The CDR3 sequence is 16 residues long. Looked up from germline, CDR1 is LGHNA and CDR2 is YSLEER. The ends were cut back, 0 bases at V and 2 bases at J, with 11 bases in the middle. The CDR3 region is CASSQERALTGNTIYF. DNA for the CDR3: TGCGCCAGCAGCCAAGAAAGAGCACTAACTGGAAACACCATATATTTT.

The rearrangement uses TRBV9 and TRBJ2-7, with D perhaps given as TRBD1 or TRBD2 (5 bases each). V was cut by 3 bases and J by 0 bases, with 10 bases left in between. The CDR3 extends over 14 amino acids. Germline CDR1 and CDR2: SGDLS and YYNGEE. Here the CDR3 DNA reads TGTGCCAGCAGCGACGGGACGAACTCCTACGAGCAGTACTTC. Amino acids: CASSDGTNSYEQYF.

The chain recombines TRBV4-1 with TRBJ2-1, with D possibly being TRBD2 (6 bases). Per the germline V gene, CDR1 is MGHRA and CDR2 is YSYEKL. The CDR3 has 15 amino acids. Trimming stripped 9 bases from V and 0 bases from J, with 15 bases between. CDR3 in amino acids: CASAGTPSSYNEQFF. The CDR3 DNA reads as TGCGCCAGTGCGGGAACTCCGAGCTCCTACAATGAGCAGTTCTTC.

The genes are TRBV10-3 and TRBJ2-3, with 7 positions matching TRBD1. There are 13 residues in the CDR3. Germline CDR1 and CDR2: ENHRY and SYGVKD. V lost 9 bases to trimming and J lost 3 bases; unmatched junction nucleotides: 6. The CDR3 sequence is CAIHRGMTDTQYF. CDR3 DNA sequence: TGTGCCATTCACAGGGGAATGACAGATACGCAGTATTTT.

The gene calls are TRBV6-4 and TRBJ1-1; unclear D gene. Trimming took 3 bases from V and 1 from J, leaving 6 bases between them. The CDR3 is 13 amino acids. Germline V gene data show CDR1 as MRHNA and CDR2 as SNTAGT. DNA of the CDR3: TGTGCCAGCAGTGAACGGACGAACACTGAAGCTTTCTTT. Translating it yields CASSERTNTEAFF.

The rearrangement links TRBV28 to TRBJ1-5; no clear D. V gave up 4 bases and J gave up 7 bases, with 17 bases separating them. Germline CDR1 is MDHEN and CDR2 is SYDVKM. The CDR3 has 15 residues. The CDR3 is CASSWSGLPAQPQHF. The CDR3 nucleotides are TGTGCCAGCAGTTGGTCCGGGCTCCCGGCACAGCCCCAGCATTTT.

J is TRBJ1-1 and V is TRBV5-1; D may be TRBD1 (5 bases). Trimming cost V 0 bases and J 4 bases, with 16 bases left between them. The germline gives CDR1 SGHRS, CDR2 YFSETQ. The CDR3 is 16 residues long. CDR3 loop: CASSLAGGTGPTEAFF. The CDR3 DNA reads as TGCGCCAGCAGCTTGGCCGGAGGAACAGGACCCACTGAAGCTTTCTTT.

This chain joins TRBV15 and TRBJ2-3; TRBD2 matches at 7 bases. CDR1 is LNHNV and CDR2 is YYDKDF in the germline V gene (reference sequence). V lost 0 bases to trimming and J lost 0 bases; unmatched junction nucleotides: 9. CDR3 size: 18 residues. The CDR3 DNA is TGTGCCACCAGCAGAGAAGGACTAGAGCCCTCAAGCACAGATACGCAGTATTTT. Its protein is CATSREGLEPSSTDTQYF.

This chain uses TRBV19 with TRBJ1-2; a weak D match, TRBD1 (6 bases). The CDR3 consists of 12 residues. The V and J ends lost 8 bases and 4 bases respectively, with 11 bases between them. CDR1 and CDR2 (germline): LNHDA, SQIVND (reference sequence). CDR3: CASLTGGYGYTF. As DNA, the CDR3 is TGTGCCAGTCTGACAGGTGGCTATGGCTACACCTTC.

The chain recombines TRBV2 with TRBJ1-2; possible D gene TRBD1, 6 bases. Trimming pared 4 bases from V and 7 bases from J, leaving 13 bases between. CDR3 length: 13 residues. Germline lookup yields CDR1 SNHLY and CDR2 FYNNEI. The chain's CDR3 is CASSGQVFSGYTF. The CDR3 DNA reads TGTGCCAGCAGTGGACAGGTGTTTAGTGGCTACACCTTC.

The CDR3 DNA is TGTGCCAGCAGCTTAACACCGAACACTGAAGCTTTCTTT. Protein: CASSLTPNTEAFF. The chain combines TRBV7-2 with TRBJ1-1; D gene uncertain. The V end lost 2 bases, the J end lost 1 base, and 5 bases lay between the germline ends. Germline V gene lookup returns CDR1 SGHTA and CDR2 FQGNSA. The CDR3 totals 13 residues.

The CDR3 DNA reads TGTGCCAGCAGCAAACGTCTAGCGGGAGGCACAGATACGCAGTATTTT. Protein: CASSKRLAGGTDTQYF. This chain joins TRBV7-6 and TRBJ2-3; 10 bases are a match to TRBD2. CDR3 length equals 16 residues. Germline CDR1 SGHVS, CDR2 FNYEAQ. With V trimmed by 5 bases and J by 1 base, 6 bases remained unmatched.